The 18 T cell receptor beta chains presented below share a single source sample, sequenced in a study of cytomegalovirus exposure and HLA in healthy donors (dated by TCRdb to about 2017). The library was prepared using the immunoSEQ multiplex PCR assay. For the multiplex PCR, a mixture combining 60 forward primers for TCR Vbeta segments and 13 reverse primers for TCR Jbeta segments was used. The immuneACCESS repertoire file appears here via TCRdb, limited to in-frame rearrangements. These files lack a portion of the clones; in checked studies, under half of the deficit traces to unresolved V genes, and the cause of the others is not known. For this sample the table gives about 97,000 clones, of which approximately 85% were detected only once. The ten most abundant clones make up about 5.5% of the sample. The sequenced material came from PBMCs. The receptors derive from a man aged 40-55 years in good health and CMV-seropositive.

This sequence joins TRBV7-6 and TRBJ2-7; TRBD1 agrees at 12 bases. Germline-derived CDR1 and CDR2 are SGHVS and FNYEAQ. The junction had 5 bases not matched to a gene; V was cut back by 2 bases and J by 6 bases. CDR3 size: 15 residues. This CDR3 is CASSLSGTGGFEQYF. Here the CDR3 DNA reads TGTGCCAGCAGCTTATCTGGGACAGGGGGCTTCGAGCAGTACTTC.

V and J are TRBV2 and TRBJ1-1; D is ambiguous. Looked up from germline, CDR1 is SNHLY and CDR2 is FYNNEI. The CDR3 is 13 amino acids. V dropped 4 bases and J dropped 0 bases, with 6 bases sitting between them. The CDR3 DNA reads TGTGCCAGCAGTGTTGGCCTGAACACTGAAGCTTTCTTT. Translated: CASSVGLNTEAFF.

The chain links TRBV28 to TRBJ2-3, with D possibly being TRBD2 (6 bases). This CDR3 contains 15 residues. V shed 5 bases and J shed 1 base, with 13 bases lying between them. The germline CDR1 and CDR2 sequences are MDHEN and SYDVKM. The CDR3 bases are TGTGCCAGCAGTGGCGGAGGGCAGGGCACAGATACGCAGTATTTT. Its protein product is CASSGGGQGTDTQYF.

This chain links TRBV2 with TRBJ1-2, with D maybe TRBD1 (6 bases). V was cut by 7 bases and J by 7 bases, with 13 bases left in between. Germline loops: CDR1 SNHLY, CDR2 FYNNEI. The CDR3 is 12 amino acids. The CDR3 spells CASKPQGFGYTF. The CDR3 DNA sequence: TGTGCCAGCAAACCACAGGGTTTTGGCTACACCTTC.

This clone has just one count. This chain links TRBV9 with TRBJ2-5, with D tentatively TRBD2 (5 bases). The V gene lost 3 bases and the J gene lost 2 bases, with 11 bases spanning the gap. From germline, CDR1 is SGDLS and CDR2 YYNGEE. The CDR3 is 14 residues long. This CDR3 reads CASSGGRGQETQYF. The DNA for the CDR3 is TGTGCCAGCAGCGGTGGGCGCGGGCAAGAGACCCAGTACTTC.

V gene TRBV9 combines with J gene TRBJ1-2, with 9 bases identical to TRBD1. The CDR3 runs to 16 residues. The junction had 15 bases not matched to a gene; V was cut back by 4 bases and J by 8 bases. Germline V CDR1 and CDR2: SGDLS, YYNGEE. The CDR3 DNA is TGTGCCAGCAGCCCCTTCGGAGGAGACAGGGGGGGAGGCTACACCTTC. Translation gives CASSPFGGDRGGGYTF. The variable domain in full, with the rest retrieved from reference TRBV9 and TRBJ1-2, is DSGVTQTPKHLITATGQRVTLRCSPRSGDLSVYWYQQSLDQGLQFLIQYYNGEERAKGNILERFSAQQFPDLHSELNLSSLELGDSALYFCASSPFGGDRGGGYTFGSGTRLTVV.

The rearrangement uses TRBV7-9 and TRBJ1-3; TRBD1 matches 10 bases. The J segment lost 2 bases and the V segment lost 4 bases, leaving 11 bases of the junction unmatched. The CDR3 has 18 amino acids. Per germline, CDR1 SEHNR and CDR2 FQNEAQ (reference sequence). CDR3 nucleotide sequence: TGTGCCAGCAGCTCCACCATTACGGGACAGGGGACTGGAAACACCATATATTTT. It specifies CASSSTITGQGTGNTIYF. Together with reference TRBV7-9 and TRBJ1-3, the CDR3 gives the full variable domain: DTGVSQNPRHKITKRGQNVTFRCDPISEHNRLYWYRQTLGQGPEFLTYFQNEAQLEKSRLLSDRFSAERPKGSFSTLEIQRTEQGDSAMYLCASSSTITGQGTGNTIYFGEGSWLTVV.

The chain is built from TRBV6-5 and TRBJ1-2; 8 bases are shared with TRBD1. The V segment lost 4 bases and the J segment 8 bases; nucleotides outside the gene matches: 9. The CDR3 has 14 residues. In germline, CDR1 is MNHEY, CDR2 SVGAGI. The CDR3 region is CASSSDRGGRGYTF. The DNA for the CDR3 is TGTGCCAGCAGTTCCGACAGGGGAGGACGAGGCTACACCTTC.

The chain links TRBV19 to TRBJ1-3; possibly TRBD1 for D (6 bases). The CDR3 covers 14 residues. Germline-derived CDR1 and CDR2 are LNHDA and SQIVND (reference sequence). Deletions cut 7 bases from V and 0 bases from J, with 10 bases between. CDR3 loop: CASTGVISGNTIYF. CDR3 DNA: TGTGCCAGTACAGGGGTTATCTCTGGAAACACCATATATTTT.

The J gene is TRBJ1-1, the V gene TRBV21-1; TRBD1 was called by the table and not checked on the DNA. TRBV21-1 is a pseudogene segment. The CDR3 runs 11 residues. The CDR3: CARRTGGEAFF. The DNA of the CDR3 is TGTGCCCGACGGACAGGGGGTGAAGCTTTCTTT.

J is TRBJ2-7 and V is TRBV6-6, with D uncertain. Germline V gene data show CDR1 as MNHNY and CDR2 as SVGAGI (reference sequence). V dropped 4 bases and J dropped 2 bases, with 3 bases sitting between them. The CDR3 has 11 amino acids. The CDR3 is CASSSAYEQYF. CDR3 nucleotides: TGTGCCAGCAGTTCCGCCTACGAGCAGTACTTC.

The V call is TRBV4-1, the J call TRBJ1-5, with TRBD1 matching 9 bases. Germline lookup yields CDR1 MGHRA and CDR2 YSYEKL. Losses at the gene ends were 1 base for V and 3 bases for J; bases not matched to a gene: 10. The CDR3 spans 18 residues. DNA of the CDR3: TGCGCCAGCAGCCAAGGATCACAGGGGGCAATCACCAATCAGCCCCAGCATTTT. The encoded protein is CASSQGSQGAITNQPQHF.

This chain uses TRBV4-1 with TRBJ2-3; possibly TRBD2 for D (6 bases). Trimming took 1 base from V and 4 from J, leaving 15 bases between them. Per the germline V gene, CDR1 is MGHRA and CDR2 is YSYEKL. This CDR3 spans 16 amino acids. CDR3: CASSQVGGVEPDTQYF. The CDR3 DNA reads TGCGCCAGCAGCCAAGTAGGAGGGGTCGAGCCAGATACGCAGTATTTT.

The gene calls are TRBV6-5 and TRBJ2-3, with D possibly TRBD2 on 6 matching bases. This CDR3 has 16 amino acids. V was shortened by 0 bases and J by 6 bases, with 16 bases between the two germline ends. CDR1 and CDR2 (germline): MNHEY, SVGAGI. DNA of the CDR3: TGTGCCAGCAGTTACTCGATGCGGGCGGGGATGGATACGCAGTATTTT. It specifies CASSYSMRAGMDTQYF.

J is TRBJ2-5 and V is TRBV27; D is perhaps TRBD2 (5 bases). This CDR3 region has 15 residues. In germline, CDR1 is MNHEY, CDR2 SMNVEV (reference sequence). Between the trimmed V and J ends, which lost 2 bases and 5 bases, there was a span of 15 bases. CDR3 nucleotides: TGTGCCAGCAGTTTAGAAGGGTTGACGGGGGAGACCCAGTACTTC. Translating gives CASSLEGLTGETQYF.

This clone was recorded only once. This chain connects TRBV5-4 to TRBJ2-3; D may be TRBD2 (5 bases). The CDR3 covers 16 residues. V was shortened by 0 bases and J by 5 bases, with 16 bases between the two germline ends. The germline CDR1 and CDR2 sequences are SGHNT and YYREEE (reference sequence). The CDR3 here is CASSLGPGAVGDTQYF. Here the CDR3 DNA reads TGTGCCAGCAGCTTGGGGCCCGGAGCGGTAGGAGATACGCAGTATTTT.

This clone was picked up a small number of times. The J gene is TRBJ2-3, the V gene TRBV2, with TRBD1 matching over 8 bases. V was clipped by 6 bases and J by 4 bases; unmatched bases: 0. This CDR3 contains 12 residues. Germline CDR1 and CDR2: SNHLY and FYNNEI. The CDR3 nucleotides read TGTGCCAGCAGACAGGGGGCAGATACGCAGTATTTT. Its translation is CASRQGADTQYF.

This clone was seen only once. The chain couples TRBV27 to TRBJ1-1; 8 positions match TRBD1. V was pared by 7 bases and J by 4 bases, with 8 bases of the junction left unmatched. The length of the CDR3 is 14 residues. In germline, CDR1 is MNHEY, CDR2 SMNVEV (reference sequence). The CDR3 reads CASIRRTGTTEAFF. The DNA of the CDR3 is TGTGCCAGCATCCGAAGGACAGGGACCACTGAAGCTTTCTTT.